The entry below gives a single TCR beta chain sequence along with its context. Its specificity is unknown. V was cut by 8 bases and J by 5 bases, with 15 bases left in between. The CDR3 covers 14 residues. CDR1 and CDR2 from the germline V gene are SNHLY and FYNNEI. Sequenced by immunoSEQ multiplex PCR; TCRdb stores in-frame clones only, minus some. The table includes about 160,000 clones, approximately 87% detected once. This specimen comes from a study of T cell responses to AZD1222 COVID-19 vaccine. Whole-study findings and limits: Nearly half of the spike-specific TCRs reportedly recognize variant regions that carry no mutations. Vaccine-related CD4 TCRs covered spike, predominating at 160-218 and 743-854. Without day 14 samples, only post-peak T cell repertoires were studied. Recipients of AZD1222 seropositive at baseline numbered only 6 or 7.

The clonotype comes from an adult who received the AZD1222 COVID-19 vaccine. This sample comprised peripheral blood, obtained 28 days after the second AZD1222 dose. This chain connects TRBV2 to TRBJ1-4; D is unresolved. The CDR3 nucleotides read TGTGCCAGCTTTAGAAACAGACTAAATGAAAAACTGTTTTTT. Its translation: CASFRNRLNEKLFF. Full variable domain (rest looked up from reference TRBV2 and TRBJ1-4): EPEVTQTPSHQVTQMGQEVILRCVPISNHLYFYWYRQILGQKVEFLVSFYNNEISEKSEIFDDQFSVERPDGSNFTLKIRSTKLEDSAMYFCASFRNRLNEKLFFGSGTQLSVL.